The 29 T cell receptor beta chains reported below all come from one sample, sequenced in a study of T cells in narcolepsy. Sequencing was performed with immunoSEQ multiplex PCR; in TCRdb, only in-frame clones are kept and a portion is missing. The profile covers about 30,000 clones, with 82% appearing a single time and roughly 0.99% taken by the ten largest. Sequences were obtained from CD45RA- memory CD4+ T cells from PBMCs. These receptors all stem from a human donor with narcolepsy.

This chain uses TRBV25-1 with TRBJ2-7, with 9 positions matching TRBD1. The CDR3 runs to 16 residues. J lost 2 bases, V lost 3 bases, and 8 bases had no gene match. Germline loops: CDR1 MGHDK, CDR2 SYGVNS. The CDR3 DNA follows: TGTGCCAGCAGTGAGTCCGGGACAGGGAAAACCTACGAGCAGTACTTC. Translation gives CASSESGTGKTYEQYF.

This chain uses TRBV6-5 with TRBJ2-7; D not resolved. The CDR3 consists of 11 residues. Germline V gives CDR1 MNHEY, CDR2 SVGAGI. Deletions cut 5 bases from V and 1 base from J, with 3 bases between. Written as DNA, the CDR3 is TGTGCCAGCAGTGTGTCCTACGAGCAGTACTTC. This gives the protein CASSVSYEQYF.

This clone was counted a few times. CDR3: CASSQVGELFF. The CDR3 DNA reads as TGCGCCAGCAGTCAAGTCGGGGAGCTGTTTTTT. This rearrangement joins TRBV23-1 to TRBJ2-2; D is uncertain. TRBV23-1 counts as an open reading frame of uncertain function. V dropped 2 bases and J dropped 7 bases, with 2 bases sitting between them. CDR3 length: 11 residues.

The genes are TRBV19 and TRBJ2-3; 7 bases agree with TRBD2. The CDR3 is made up of 15 amino acids. V lost 9 bases to trimming and J lost 2 bases; unmatched junction nucleotides: 11. Germline V gene data show CDR1 as LNHDA and CDR2 as SQIVND (reference sequence). The CDR3 spells CASPKPGGNTDTQYF. In DNA, the CDR3 is TGTGCCAGCCCAAAACCGGGGGGTAACACAGATACGCAGTATTTT.

The chain has TRBV6-4 and TRBJ2-3; TRBD2 matches at 9 bases. The CDR3 extends over 17 amino acids. Germline CDR1 and CDR2: MRHNA and SNTAGT. With 2 bases clipped from V and 4 bases from J, the junction kept 10 bases outside the gene matches. CDR3 DNA: TGTGCCAGCAGTGACGGAATCGGCGGGGGGGCCCCAGATACGCAGTATTTT. Protein: CASSDGIGGGAPDTQYF.

The chain employs TRBV28 and TRBJ2-7; TRBD2 aligns across 7 bases. There are 16 residues in the CDR3. Unmatched junction bases numbered 15, after V lost 8 bases and J lost 2 bases. The germline V gene has CDR1 MDHEN and CDR2 SYDVKM. CDR3 in amino acids: CASYTRSGGTPYEQYF. In DNA, the CDR3 is TGTGCCAGCTATACCCGGTCGGGAGGTACTCCCTACGAGCAGTACTTC.

This clone was detected only a few times. CDR3 loop: CASHRAQLATDTQYF. DNA of the CDR3: TGCGCCAGCCACCGGGCGCAACTGGCAACAGATACGCAGTATTTT. The chain combines TRBV5-1 with TRBJ2-3; D is ambiguous. CDR3 length: 15 amino acids. V lost 7 bases and J lost 3, with 18 bases in between. Per the germline V gene, CDR1 is SGHRS and CDR2 is YFSETQ. The full variable domain, with the rest looked up from reference TRBV5-1 and TRBJ2-3, is KAGVTQTPRYLIKTRGQQVTLSCSPISGHRSVSWYQQTPGQGLQFLFEYFSETQRNKGNFPGRFSGRQFSNSRSEMNVSTLELGDSALYLCASHRAQLATDTQYFGPGTRLTVL.

This chain uses TRBV19 with TRBJ2-7, with D uncertain. The CDR3 contains 14 residues. The germline gives CDR1 LNHDA, CDR2 SQIVND (reference sequence). Trimming took 2 bases from V and 3 from J, leaving 11 bases between them. Written as DNA, the CDR3 is TGTGCCAGTAGTATATCAGACAACAACTACGAGCAGTACTTC. This translates into CASSISDNNYEQYF.

This sequence joins TRBV4-1 and TRBJ1-6; 7 bases match TRBD1. The V gene's germline CDR1 is MGHRA and CDR2 YSYEKL. This CDR3 spans 15 amino acids. V shed 0 bases and J 8 bases; nucleotides not matched to a gene: 4. The DNA for the CDR3 is TGCGCCAGCAGCCAAGACCGACAGGGTGATTCACCCCTCCACTTT. Residues: CASSQDRQGDSPLHF.

The rearrangement links TRBV6-1 to TRBJ2-3, with 9 bases identical to TRBD1. Germline assignment: CDR1 MNHNS and CDR2 SASEGT. The V and J ends lost 6 bases and 6 bases, in that order; junction bases with no gene match: 7. The CDR3 loop spans 14 amino acids. The CDR3 bases are TGTGCCAGCAGCCAGGGGGACAGGGATGATACGCAGTATTTT. Translated: CASSQGDRDDTQYF.

The chain uses TRBV28 and TRBJ2-3; D uncertain. The V gene's germline CDR1 is MDHEN and CDR2 SYDVKM. The CDR3 length is 13 residues. V lost 5 bases, J lost 11 bases, and 17 bases lay in between. The CDR3 spells CASSPRRTGWQYF. The CDR3 nucleotides are TGTGCCAGCAGTCCTCGGCGGACCGGTTGGCAGTATTTT. Variable domain in full (rest from reference TRBV28 and TRBJ2-3): DVKVTQSSRYLVKRTGEKVFLECVQDMDHENMFWYRQDPGLGLRLIYFSYDVKMKEKGDIPEGYSVSREKKERFSLILESASTNQTSMYLCASSPRRTGWQYFGPGTRLTVL.

Note on this clone: The sample contains more than one DNA sequence encoding this CDR3. CDR3 region: CASSLGSGGGAWNEQFF. The DNA for the CDR3 is TGCGCCAGCAGCTTGGGGTCTGGCGGGGGGGCCTGGAATGAGCAGTTCTTC. V usage is TRBV5-1 and J usage is TRBJ2-1; 9 nucleotides line up with TRBD2. Germline CDR1 SGHRS, CDR2 YFSETQ. The CDR3 runs 17 residues. V shed 0 bases, J shed 7 bases, and the junction held 11 bases outside the gene matches.

This clone was seen once. The chain is built from TRBV5-5 and TRBJ2-7, with no clear D. With 5 bases removed from V and 2 bases from J, the gap between germline ends came to 14 bases. This CDR3 region has 14 residues. Germline V gene data show CDR1 as SGHKS and CDR2 as YYEKEE (reference sequence). CDR3 sequence reads: CASSHSGLTYEQYF. CDR3 DNA sequence: TGTGCCAGCAGTCATTCCGGCCTAACCTACGAGCAGTACTTC.

The genes are TRBV2 and TRBJ1-5; D remains ambiguous. CDR1 is SNHLY, CDR2 FYNNEI, per germline. The V and J ends lost 7 bases and 7 bases respectively, with 20 bases between them. This CDR3 region has 15 residues. The CDR3 coding sequence is TGTGCCAGCAAGACTGGACTCGAGGAAGGCCAGCCCCAGCATTTT. It translates to CASKTGLEEGQPQHF.

V and J are TRBV30 and TRBJ2-3; perhaps D is TRBD1 or TRBD2 (5 bases each). Trimming cost V 0 bases and J 0 bases, with 10 bases left between them. The CDR3 contains 15 residues. Germline V gives CDR1 GTSNPN, CDR2 SVGIG (reference sequence). The CDR3 sequence: CAWSVKGPSTDTQYF. The CDR3 nucleotides read TGTGCCTGGAGTGTAAAGGGACCTAGCACAGATACGCAGTATTTT.

The table lists this clone with a count of one. The CDR3 reads CASSDHGGAYNEQFF. In nucleotides, the CDR3 is TGTGCCAGCAGTGATCATGGGGGGGCCTACAATGAGCAGTTCTTC. This chain joins TRBV2 and TRBJ2-1; TRBD2 matches at 7 bases. The CDR3 consists of 15 residues. The V segment lost 3 bases and the J segment 2 bases; nucleotides outside the gene matches: 4. The germline CDR1 and CDR2 sequences are SNHLY and FYNNEI.

The CDR3 coding sequence is TGTGCCAGCAGCTTAATGAGCGGGGCCCTAGCCAAAAACATTCAGTACTTC. It encodes CASSLMSGALAKNIQYF. The gene calls are TRBV7-9 and TRBJ2-4, with 7 nucleotides matching TRBD2. The CDR3 extends over 17 amino acids. The V gene's germline CDR1 is SEHNR and CDR2 FQNEAQ (reference sequence). V lost 2 bases and J lost 0; bases outside the gene matches: 7.

This clone was detected a few times. V is TRBV20-1 and J is TRBJ1-2, with 10 bases fitting TRBD1. The CDR3 is made up of 11 amino acids. Trimming took 8 bases from V and 8 from J; bases not matched to a gene: 5. Germline V gene lookup returns CDR1 DFQATT and CDR2 SNEGSKA (reference sequence). The CDR3 coding sequence is TGCAGTTCCGGGACAGGGGACGGCTACACCTTC. Translating it yields CSSGTGDGYTF.

V gene TRBV5-6 combines with J gene TRBJ2-1, with TRBD2 identical over 7 bases. Germline CDR1 SGHDT, CDR2 YYEEEE. The CDR3 runs to 16 residues. V trimming: 3 bases; J trimming: 0 bases; junction bases outside the gene matches: 6. The CDR3 here is CASSSLLADSYNEQFF. CDR3 DNA sequence: TGTGCCAGCAGCTCGCTGCTAGCGGACTCCTACAATGAGCAGTTCTTC. Drawing the rest from reference TRBV5-6 and TRBJ2-1, the complete variable domain is DAGVTQSPTHLIKTRGQQVTLRCSPKSGHDTVSWYQQALGQGPQFIFQYYEEEERQRGNFPDRFSGHQFPNYSSELNVNALLLGDSALYLCASSSLLADSYNEQFFGPGTRLTVL.

The chain is built from TRBV19 and TRBJ2-4, with a weak D call TRBD1 (6 bases). V dropped 7 bases and J dropped 8 bases, with 15 bases sitting between them. This CDR3 has 13 amino acids. Germline V gene lookup returns CDR1 LNHDA and CDR2 SQIVND (reference sequence). CDR3 DNA sequence: TGTGCCAGTACGCAGGGGTATTCGGACATTCAGTACTTC. This codes for CASTQGYSDIQYF.

The chain couples TRBV5-6 to TRBJ2-7, with D hard to call. CDR1 is SGHDT, CDR2 YYEEEE, per germline. The V end lost 3 bases, the J end lost 0 bases, and 4 bases lay between the germline ends. The CDR3 sequence is 12 residues long. In DNA form, the CDR3 reads TGTGCCAGCAGCTCAAACTCCTACGAGCAGTACTTC. This translates into CASSSNSYEQYF.

The chain couples TRBV6-1 to TRBJ1-4; tentative D call: TRBD1 (5 bases). The CDR3 spans 14 residues. CDR1 is MNHNS and CDR2 is SASEGT in the germline V gene. V lost 2 bases and J 6 bases, leaving 10 bases between the germline ends. The chain's CDR3 is CASSERGTDEKLFF. The CDR3 DNA follows: TGTGCCAGCAGTGAAAGAGGGACGGATGAAAAACTGTTTTTT.

This chain connects TRBV5-1 to TRBJ2-4; D might be TRBD2 (6 bases). Germline lookup yields CDR1 SGHRS and CDR2 YFSETQ. The CDR3 covers 14 residues. Deletions cut 0 bases from V and 6 bases from J, with 10 bases between. The CDR3 loop reads CASSLELGGNIQYF. In DNA form, the CDR3 reads TGCGCCAGCAGCTTGGAGCTGGGGGGAAACATTCAGTACTTC.

The gene calls are TRBV11-2 and TRBJ1-6; D not certain. This CDR3 is 14 amino acids long. Germline V gene lookup returns CDR1 SGHAT and CDR2 FQNNGV. Trimming shortened V by 5 bases and J by 5 bases, and 10 bases separated the two germline ends. The CDR3 sequence: CASSTNNHNSPLHF. DNA for the CDR3: TGTGCCAGCAGCACCAATAATCATAATTCACCCCTCCACTTT.

The chain has TRBV28 and TRBJ2-2; D is ambiguous. Germline CDR1 and CDR2: MDHEN and SYDVKM. The length of the CDR3 is 14 residues. The V and J ends lost 6 bases and 1 base respectively, with 9 bases between them. The DNA of the CDR3 is TGTGCCAGCAGCGTCCTCATGAACACCGGGGAGCTGTTTTTT. As protein: CASSVLMNTGELFF.

This chain links TRBV19 with TRBJ2-1; D is unresolved. V was shortened by 1 base and J by 9 bases, with 10 bases between the two germline ends. Germline V gene sequence: CDR1 LNHDA, CDR2 SQIVND (reference sequence). The CDR3 spans 13 residues. The CDR3 DNA sequence: TGTGCCAGTAGTATAGGCGGACCAGGTGAGCAGTTCTTC. Its protein is CASSIGGPGEQFF.

With respect to this clone: Other nucleotide sequences in the sample specify the same CDR3. The genes are TRBV6-6 and TRBJ1-1; D gene unclear. Germline V gene data show CDR1 as MNHNY and CDR2 as SVGAGI (reference sequence). V lost 4 bases and J 5 bases, leaving 8 bases between the germline ends. The CDR3 extends over 12 amino acids. This CDR3 reads CASSWGVTEAFF. DNA of the CDR3: TGTGCCAGCAGTTGGGGAGTTACTGAAGCTTTCTTT.

The gene calls are TRBV28 and TRBJ2-3; D is ambiguous. The V gene's germline CDR1 is MDHEN and CDR2 SYDVKM. V was shortened by 5 bases and J by 6 bases, with 6 bases between the two germline ends. The CDR3 consists of 11 residues. CDR3 in amino acids: CASSPRDTQYF. The CDR3 DNA reads as TGTGCCAGCAGTCCGAGGGATACGCAGTATTTT. The whole variable domain, filled in from reference TRBV28 and TRBJ2-3, reads DVKVTQSSRYLVKRTGEKVFLECVQDMDHENMFWYRQDPGLGLRLIYFSYDVKMKEKGDIPEGYSVSREKKERFSLILESASTNQTSMYLCASSPRDTQYFGPGTRLTVL.

This chain joins TRBV11-2 and TRBJ2-5, with D perhaps TRBD2 (5 bases). The CDR3 consists of 14 residues. Germline lookup yields CDR1 SGHAT and CDR2 FQNNGV. Trimming took off 5 bases at V and 5 bases at J, with 15 bases between the two ends. CDR3 DNA sequence: TGTGCCAGCAGCCCTTCGGGGTCCTTGGAGACCCAGTACTTC. Protein sequence: CASSPSGSLETQYF.